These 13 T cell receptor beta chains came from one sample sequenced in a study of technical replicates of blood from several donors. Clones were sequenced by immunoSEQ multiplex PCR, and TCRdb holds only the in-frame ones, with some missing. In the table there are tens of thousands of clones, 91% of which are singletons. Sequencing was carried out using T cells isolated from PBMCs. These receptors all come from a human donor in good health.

CDR3 coding DNA: TGTGCCAGCAGCAAAATTAGGCGAAGGGTAGGGGGCACTGAAGCTTTCTTT. Residues: CASSKIRRRVGGTEAFF. The chain combines TRBV21-1 with TRBJ1-1; TRBD1, the table's D call, lacks a check against the DNA. TRBV21-1 is a pseudogene. The CDR3 runs to 17 residues.

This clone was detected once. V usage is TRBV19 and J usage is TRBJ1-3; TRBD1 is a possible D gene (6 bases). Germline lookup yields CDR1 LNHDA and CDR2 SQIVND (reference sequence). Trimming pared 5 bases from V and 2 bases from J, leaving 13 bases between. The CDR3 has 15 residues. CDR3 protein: CASSPQGYTGNTIYF. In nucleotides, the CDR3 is TGTGCCAGTAGTCCACAGGGCTACACTGGAAACACCATATATTTT.

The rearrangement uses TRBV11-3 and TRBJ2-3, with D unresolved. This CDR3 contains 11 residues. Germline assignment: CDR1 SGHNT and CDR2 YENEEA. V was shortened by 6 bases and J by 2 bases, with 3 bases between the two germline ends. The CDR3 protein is CASSNTDTQYF. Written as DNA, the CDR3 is TGTGCCAGCAGTAACACAGATACGCAGTATTTT.

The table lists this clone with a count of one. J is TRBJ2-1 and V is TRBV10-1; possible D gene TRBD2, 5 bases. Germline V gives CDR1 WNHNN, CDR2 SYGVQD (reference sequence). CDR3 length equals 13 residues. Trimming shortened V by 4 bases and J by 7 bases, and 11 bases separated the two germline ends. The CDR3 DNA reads TGCGCCAGCAGTGGGACGCTAGCTAATGAGCAGTTCTTC. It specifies CASSGTLANEQFF.

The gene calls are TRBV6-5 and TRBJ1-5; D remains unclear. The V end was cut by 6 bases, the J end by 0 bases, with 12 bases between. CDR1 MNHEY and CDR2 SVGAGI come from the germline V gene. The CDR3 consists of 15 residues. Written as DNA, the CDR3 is TGTGCCAGCAGCCAGGAACGGGGTAGCAATCAGCCCCAGCATTTT. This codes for CASSQERGSNQPQHF.

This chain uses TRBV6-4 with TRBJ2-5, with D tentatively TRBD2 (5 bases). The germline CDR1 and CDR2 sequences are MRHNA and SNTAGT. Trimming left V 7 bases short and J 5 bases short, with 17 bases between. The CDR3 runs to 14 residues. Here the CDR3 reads CASTQVWERETQYF. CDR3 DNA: TGTGCCAGCACCCAGGTATGGGAGAGGGAGACCCAGTACTTC.

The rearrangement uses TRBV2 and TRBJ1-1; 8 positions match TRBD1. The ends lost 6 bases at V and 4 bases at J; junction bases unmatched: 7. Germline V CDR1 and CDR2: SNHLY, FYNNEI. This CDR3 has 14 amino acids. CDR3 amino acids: CASSRTGKVTEAFF. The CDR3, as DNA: TGTGCCAGCAGCAGGACAGGGAAAGTCACTGAAGCTTTCTTT.

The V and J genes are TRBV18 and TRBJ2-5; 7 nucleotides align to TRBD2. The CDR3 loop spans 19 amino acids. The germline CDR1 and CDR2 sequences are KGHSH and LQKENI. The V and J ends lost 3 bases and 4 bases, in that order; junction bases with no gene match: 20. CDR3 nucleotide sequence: TGTGCCAGCTCACCGGCCCTGTGGTTGTCTAGCGGACCGATAGAGACCCAGTACTTC. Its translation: CASSPALWLSSGPIETQYF. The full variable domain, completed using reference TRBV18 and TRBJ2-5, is NAGVMQNPRHLVRRRGQEARLRCSPMKGHSHVYWYRQLPEEGLKFMVYLQKENIIDESGMPKERFSAEFPKEGPSILRIQQVVRGDSAAYFCASSPALWLSSGPIETQYFGPGTRLLVL.

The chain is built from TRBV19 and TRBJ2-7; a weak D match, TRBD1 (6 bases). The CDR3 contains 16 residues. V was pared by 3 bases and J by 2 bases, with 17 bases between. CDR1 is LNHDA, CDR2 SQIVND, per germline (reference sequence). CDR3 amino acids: CASSIRRGGQTYEQYF. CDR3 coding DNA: TGTGCCAGTAGTATTAGGAGAGGGGGACAAACCTACGAGCAGTACTTC.

CDR3 amino acids: CASSWGRAQEAFF. The CDR3 nucleotides read TGTGCCAGCAGTTGGGGCAGGGCTCAGGAAGCTTTCTTT. This chain connects TRBV27 to TRBJ1-1, with D possibly being TRBD1 (5 bases). Trimming removed 4 bases from V and 8 bases from J, with 14 bases in between. Germline V gene lookup returns CDR1 MNHEY and CDR2 SMNVEV (reference sequence). The CDR3 covers 13 residues.

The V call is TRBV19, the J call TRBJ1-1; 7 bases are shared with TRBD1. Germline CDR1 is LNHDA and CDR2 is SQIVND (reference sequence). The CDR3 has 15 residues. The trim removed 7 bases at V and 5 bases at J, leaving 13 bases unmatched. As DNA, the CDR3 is TGTGCCAGTACCATTAAAACAGGGGTCGTGACTGAAGCTTTCTTT. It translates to CASTIKTGVVTEAFF. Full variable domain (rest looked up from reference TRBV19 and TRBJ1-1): DGGITQSPKYLFRKEGQNVTLSCEQNLNHDAMYWYRQDPGQGLRLIYYSQIVNDFQKGDIAEGYSVSREKKESFPLTVTSAQKNPTAFYLCASTIKTGVVTEAFFGQGTRLTVV.

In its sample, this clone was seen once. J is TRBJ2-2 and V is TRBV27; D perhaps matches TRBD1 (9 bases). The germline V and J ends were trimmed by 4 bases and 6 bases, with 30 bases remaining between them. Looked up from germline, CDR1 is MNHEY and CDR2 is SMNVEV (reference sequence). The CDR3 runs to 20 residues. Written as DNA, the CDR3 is TGTGCCAGCAGTTCCTCGGGGACAGGGTGGCAGGCGGGAGGTGCCGGGGAGCTGTTTTTT. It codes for CASSSSGTGWQAGGAGELFF.

The DNA for the CDR3 is TGTGCGGCAAGACGGGGGGGCAGCAAAAACATTCAGTACTTC. This sequence encodes CAARRGGSKNIQYF. This chain joins TRBV13 and TRBJ2-4, with TRBD2 matching over 8 bases. The CDR3 has 14 residues. Germline V gene lookup returns CDR1 PRHDT and CDR2 FYEKMQ (reference sequence).